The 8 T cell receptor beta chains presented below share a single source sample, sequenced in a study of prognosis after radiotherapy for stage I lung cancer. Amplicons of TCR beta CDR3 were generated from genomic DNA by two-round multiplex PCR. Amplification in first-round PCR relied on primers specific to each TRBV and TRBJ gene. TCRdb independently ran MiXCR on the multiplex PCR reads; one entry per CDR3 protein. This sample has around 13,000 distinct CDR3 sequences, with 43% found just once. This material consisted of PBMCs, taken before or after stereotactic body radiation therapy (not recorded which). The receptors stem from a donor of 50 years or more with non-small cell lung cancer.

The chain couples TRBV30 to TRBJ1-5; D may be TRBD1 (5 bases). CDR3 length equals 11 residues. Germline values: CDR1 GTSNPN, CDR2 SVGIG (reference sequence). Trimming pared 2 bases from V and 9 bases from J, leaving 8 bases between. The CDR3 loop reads CAWSRRGPQHF. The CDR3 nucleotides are TGTGCCTGGAGTAGGAGGGGGCCCCAGCATTTT.

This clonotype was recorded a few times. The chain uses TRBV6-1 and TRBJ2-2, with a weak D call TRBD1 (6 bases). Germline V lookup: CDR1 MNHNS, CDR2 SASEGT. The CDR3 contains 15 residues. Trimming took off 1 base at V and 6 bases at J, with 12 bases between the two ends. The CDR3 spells CASSEEAGDPGELFF. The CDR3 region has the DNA TGTGCCAGCAGTGAAGAGGCAGGGGATCCCGGGGAGCTGTTTTTT.

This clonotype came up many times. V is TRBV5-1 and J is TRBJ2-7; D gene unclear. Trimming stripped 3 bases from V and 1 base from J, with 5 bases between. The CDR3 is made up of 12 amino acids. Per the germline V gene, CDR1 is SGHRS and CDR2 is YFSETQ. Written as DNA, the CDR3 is TGCGCCAGCAGCTCACCTTCCTACGAGCAGTACTTC. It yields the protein CASSSPSYEQYF.

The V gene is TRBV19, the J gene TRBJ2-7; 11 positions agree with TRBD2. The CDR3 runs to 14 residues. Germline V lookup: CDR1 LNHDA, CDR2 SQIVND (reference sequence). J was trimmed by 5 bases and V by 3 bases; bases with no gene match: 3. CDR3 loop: CASSMTSGVDEQYF. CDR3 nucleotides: TGTGCCAGTAGTATGACTAGCGGGGTTGACGAGCAGTACTTC.

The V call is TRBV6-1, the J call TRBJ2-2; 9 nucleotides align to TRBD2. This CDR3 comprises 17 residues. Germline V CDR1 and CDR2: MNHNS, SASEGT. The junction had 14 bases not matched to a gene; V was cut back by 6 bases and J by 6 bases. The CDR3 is CASSPFRSGSMAGELFF. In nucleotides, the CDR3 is TGTGCCAGCAGCCCTTTTCGTAGCGGGAGCATGGCCGGGGAGCTGTTTTTT.

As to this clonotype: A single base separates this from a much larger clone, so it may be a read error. The CDR3 nucleotides read TGTGCCAGCAGAACCTTACGGTCGGGTAGCACAGATACGCAGTATTTT. This codes for CASRTLRSGSTDTQYF. This chain joins TRBV6-1 and TRBJ2-3; D is uncertain. The ends were cut back, 6 bases at V and 0 bases at J, with 16 bases in the middle. The V gene's germline CDR1 is MNHNS and CDR2 SASEGT. The CDR3 covers 16 residues.

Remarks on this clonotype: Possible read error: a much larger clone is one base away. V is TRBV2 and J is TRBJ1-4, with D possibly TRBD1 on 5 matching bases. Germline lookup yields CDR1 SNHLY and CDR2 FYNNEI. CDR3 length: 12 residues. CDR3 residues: CTSSYEGEKLFF. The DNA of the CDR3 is TGTACCAGCAGTTACGAGGGGGAAAAACTGTTTTTT.

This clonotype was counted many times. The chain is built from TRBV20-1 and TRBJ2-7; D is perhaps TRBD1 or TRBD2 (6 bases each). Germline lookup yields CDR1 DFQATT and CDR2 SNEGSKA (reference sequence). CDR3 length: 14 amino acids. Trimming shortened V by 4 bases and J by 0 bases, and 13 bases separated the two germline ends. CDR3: CSAKSGGHSYEQYF. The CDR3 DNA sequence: TGCAGTGCTAAGTCCGGGGGCCACTCCTACGAGCAGTACTTC.